One sample yielded the 28 T cell receptor beta chains listed below, sequenced in a study of vaccination effects on CD4 cells after COVID-19. With the ViraFEST assay, the study expanded antigen-specific CD4+ T cells using viral peptide pools, then sequenced them. Cultured cells yielded isolated CD4+ T cells after nine to ten days. Vaccine administered to participants consisted of two doses of either BNT162b2 or mRNA-1273. No cognate antigen is known for these TCRs. Sequenced by immunoSEQ multiplex PCR; TCRdb stores in-frame clones only, minus some. The sample has 25,000 to 35,000 clones; roughly 74% are singletons. The specimen comprised CD4+ T cells from PBMCs cultured with HCoV-OC43 spike peptides, sampled after COVID-19 vaccination. Indicated subset: HCoV-OC43 spike overlapping peptide pool stimulation. These receptors all stem from a human donor who received a COVID-19 vaccine.

Here the CDR3 DNA reads TGTGCCAGTAGTAATGGACACCAACTAGCCAAAAACATTCAGTACTTC. This codes for CASSNGHQLAKNIQYF. The rearrangement joins TRBV19 to TRBJ2-4; the D gene is possibly TRBD1 (5 bases). CDR3 size: 16 residues. Between the trimmed V and J ends, which lost 4 bases and 0 bases, there was a span of 13 bases. Per germline, CDR1 LNHDA and CDR2 SQIVND (reference sequence).

J is TRBJ2-3 and V is TRBV12-5; a possible D gene is TRBD2 (5 bases). The germline V and J ends were trimmed by 7 bases and 3 bases, with 14 bases remaining between them. The length of the CDR3 is 14 residues. From germline, CDR1 is LGHNT and CDR2 FRNRAP. CDR3 bases: TGTGCTAGTGCCATGGGGTTAGCGACAGATACGCAGTATTTT. This translates into CASAMGLATDTQYF.

The rearrangement joins TRBV7-9 to TRBJ1-1; the D gene is possibly TRBD1 (5 bases). CDR3 length equals 12 residues. V lost 4 bases to trimming and J lost 8 bases, with 11 bases between them. Germline V gene data show CDR1 as SEHNR and CDR2 as FQNEAQ (reference sequence). Here the CDR3 reads CASSWDGWEAFF. The DNA for the CDR3 is TGTGCCAGCAGCTGGGACGGTTGGGAAGCTTTCTTT. Using reference TRBV7-9 and TRBJ1-1 for the parts outside the CDR3, the full variable domain is DTGVSQNPRHKITKRGQNVTFRCDPISEHNRLYWYRQTLGQGPEFLTYFQNEAQLEKSRLLSDRFSAERPKGSFSTLEIQRTEQGDSAMYLCASSWDGWEAFFGQGTRLTVV.

V usage is TRBV12-5 and J usage is TRBJ2-7, with 7 bases identical to TRBD1. CDR1 and CDR2 from the germline V gene are LGHNT and FRNRAP. The ends lost 5 bases at V and 2 bases at J; junction bases unmatched: 12. The CDR3 is made up of 16 amino acids. The CDR3 sequence is CASGLRAGTVTYEQYF. DNA of the CDR3: TGTGCTAGTGGTCTGCGAGCCGGGACAGTCACCTACGAGCAGTACTTC.

This clone has just one count. This chain uses TRBV5-1 with TRBJ1-4, with D possibly matching TRBD1 (5 bases). The V gene's germline CDR1 is SGHRS and CDR2 YFSETQ. V lost 6 bases and J 3 bases, leaving 9 bases between the germline ends. This CDR3 contains 13 residues. CDR3 nucleotide sequence: TGCGCCAGCAATCAAGGGGCTAATGAAAAACTGTTTTTT. Amino acid sequence: CASNQGANEKLFF. Together with reference TRBV5-1 and TRBJ1-4, the CDR3 gives the full variable domain: KAGVTQTPRYLIKTRGQQVTLSCSPISGHRSVSWYQQTPGQGLQFLFEYFSETQRNKGNFPGRFSGRQFSNSRSEMNVSTLELGDSALYLCASNQGANEKLFFGSGTQLSVL.

A single count supports this clone. The chain is built from TRBV21-1 and TRBJ1-5. TRBV21-1 is recorded as a pseudogene. The CDR3 runs to 20 residues. CDR3 in DNA: TGTGCCAGCAGCAAGGCCGACAGGGAGGGAAATATGGCTAGCAATCAGCCCCAGCATTTT. This gives the protein CASSKADREGNMASNQPQHF.

This rearrangement joins TRBV5-1 to TRBJ2-2, with D possibly TRBD2 on 5 matching bases. The V end was cut by 0 bases, the J end by 3 bases, with 9 bases between. CDR1 and CDR2 from the germline V gene are SGHRS and YFSETQ. This CDR3 contains 15 residues. CDR3 coding DNA: TGCGCCAGCAGCTTGGCGGGGTCGGACACCGGGGAGCTGTTTTTT. Residues: CASSLAGSDTGELFF.

The rearrangement joins TRBV3-1 (or the pseudogene TRBV3-2) to TRBJ2-7; D unresolved. V lost 2 bases to trimming and J lost 1 base, with 9 bases between them. This CDR3 is 14 amino acids long. From germline, CDR1 is LGHDT and CDR2 YNNKEL (reference sequence). The CDR3 protein is CASSQQPKSYEQYF. CDR3 DNA: TGTGCCAGCAGCCAACAACCAAAATCCTACGAGCAGTACTTC.

V is TRBV3-1 (or the pseudogene TRBV3-2) and J is TRBJ2-7, with D unclear. The CDR3 sequence is 12 residues long. With 1 base removed from V and 5 bases from J, the gap between germline ends came to 6 bases. CDR1 is LGHDT and CDR2 is YNNKEL in the germline V gene (reference sequence). CDR3 region: CASSQVDHEQYF. CDR3 bases: TGTGCCAGCAGCCAAGTTGACCACGAGCAGTACTTC.

The chain has TRBV6-4 and TRBJ2-3; tentative D call: TRBD2 (5 bases). The CDR3 runs to 14 residues. With 4 bases removed from V and 0 bases from J, the gap between germline ends came to 8 bases. CDR1 is MRHNA, CDR2 SNTAGT, per germline. The CDR3, as DNA: TGTGCCAGCAGTGCAAGGACTAGCACAGATACGCAGTATTTT. Protein sequence: CASSARTSTDTQYF.

The chain links TRBV6-6 to TRBJ2-6; the match to TRBD1 covers 7 bases. V shed 5 bases, J shed 1 base, and the junction held 11 bases outside the gene matches. CDR1 is MNHNY and CDR2 is SVGAGI in the germline V gene (reference sequence). The CDR3 runs 18 residues. The CDR3 sequence: CASSPTGLTGSGANVLTF. The DNA for the CDR3 is TGTGCCAGCAGTCCGACGGGATTGACAGGGTCTGGGGCCAACGTCCTGACTTTC.

This clone was observed a single time. The rearrangement joins TRBV3-1 (or the pseudogene TRBV3-2) to TRBJ2-7, with D uncertain. V lost 4 bases, J lost 1 base, and 23 bases lay in between. The CDR3 length is 18 residues. From germline, CDR1 is LGHDT and CDR2 YNNKEL (reference sequence). The CDR3 is CASSPLLRGRSPSYEQYF. The DNA for the CDR3 is TGTGCCAGCAGCCCCTTATTGCGCGGACGGAGCCCGTCCTACGAGCAGTACTTC.

The rearrangement uses TRBV5-4 and TRBJ1-3, with D uncertain. The CDR3 consists of 15 residues. V shed 3 bases and J shed 0 bases, with 10 bases lying between them. The germline V gene has CDR1 SGHNT and CDR2 YYREEE (reference sequence). CDR3 in amino acids: CASSSMGSSGNTIYF. The CDR3 coding sequence is TGTGCCAGCAGCTCGATGGGGAGCTCTGGAAACACCATATATTTT. The full variable domain, in which reference TRBV5-4 and TRBJ1-3 provide the parts outside the CDR3, is ETGVTQSPTHLIKTRGQQVTLRCSSQSGHNTVSWYQQALGQGPQFIFQYYREEENGRGNFPPRFSGLQFPNYSSELNVNALELDDSALYLCASSSMGSSGNTIYFGEGSWLTVV.

The V and J genes are TRBV19 and TRBJ1-1; no reliable D call. V lost 5 bases and J 0 bases, leaving 7 bases between the germline ends. The CDR3 sequence is 13 residues long. Germline CDR1 and CDR2: LNHDA and SQIVND (reference sequence). As DNA, the CDR3 is TGTGCCAGTAGTGATGGGGTGAACACTGAAGCTTTCTTT. Protein product: CASSDGVNTEAFF.

This chain connects TRBV2 to TRBJ2-1; the match to TRBD1 covers 8 bases. Germline V gene data show CDR1 as SNHLY and CDR2 as FYNNEI. V lost 0 bases to trimming and J lost 8 bases; unmatched junction nucleotides: 6. The CDR3 covers 15 residues. As DNA, the CDR3 is TGTGCCAGCAGTGAAGCACGCAGGGGGCTCGATGAGCAGTTCTTC. It encodes CASSEARRGLDEQFF. The full variable domain, with the rest looked up from reference TRBV2 and TRBJ2-1, is EPEVTQTPSHQVTQMGQEVILRCVPISNHLYFYWYRQILGQKVEFLVSFYNNEISEKSEIFDDQFSVERPDGSNFTLKIRSTKLEDSAMYFCASSEARRGLDEQFFGPGTRLTVL.

The V gene is TRBV6-6, the J gene TRBJ2-5, with no clear D. The CDR3 consists of 12 residues. Germline CDR1 reads MNHNY; CDR2 reads SVGAGI (reference sequence). V lost 6 bases to trimming and J lost 5 bases, with 10 bases between them. The CDR3 bases are TGTGCCAGCAGACGGTCCGTGGAGACCCAGTACTTC. Its protein is CASRRSVETQYF.

In its sample, this clone was seen a few times. Other DNA sequences from this sample encode an identical CDR3 as well. J is TRBJ2-3 and V is TRBV15; no definite D call. The germline gives CDR1 LNHNV, CDR2 YYDKDF (reference sequence). V dropped 3 bases and J dropped 2 bases, with 3 bases sitting between them. The CDR3 has 12 residues. CDR3 sequence (DNA): TGTGCCACCAGCAGGGACACAGATACGCAGTATTTT. Translation gives CATSRDTDTQYF.

There are a few counts of this clone. The chain links TRBV3-1 (or the pseudogene TRBV3-2) to TRBJ1-1, with TRBD1 as a possible D gene (5 bases). This CDR3 has 16 amino acids. V lost 3 bases, J lost 3 bases, and 17 bases lay in between. Germline V gene sequence: CDR1 LGHDT, CDR2 YNNKEL (reference sequence). The CDR3 spells CASSQGVQFGDTEAFF. The DNA for the CDR3 is TGTGCCAGCAGCCAGGGGGTACAGTTCGGGGACACTGAAGCTTTCTTT.

The chain links TRBV27 to TRBJ1-1; possibly TRBD1 for D (6 bases). The CDR3 has 16 residues. Trimming took off 3 bases at V and 1 base at J, with 15 bases between the two ends. Germline V CDR1 and CDR2: MNHEY, SMNVEV (reference sequence). The CDR3 DNA reads TGTGCCAGCAGTTTCATCCTCACAGGGAAGAACACTGAAGCTTTCTTT. This codes for CASSFILTGKNTEAFF.

J is TRBJ2-5 and V is TRBV5-1, with 10 positions matching TRBD2. This CDR3 is built from 17 residues. Germline trimming cut 0 bases from V and 5 bases from J; bases unmatched to any gene: 10. Germline CDR1 SGHRS, CDR2 YFSETQ. CDR3 in DNA: TGCGCCAGCAGCTTGGGGCCTAGCGGGAGTATCCAGGAGACCCAGTACTTC. Translating gives CASSLGPSGSIQETQYF.

There are a few counts of this clone. The chain couples TRBV19 to TRBJ1-3; 8 nucleotides agree with TRBD1. V shed 5 bases and J 1 base; nucleotides not matched to a gene: 10. The CDR3 is 17 amino acids. The V gene's germline CDR1 is LNHDA and CDR2 SQIVND (reference sequence). For the CDR3, the DNA is TGTGCCAGTAGTGCGACTCAGGGGGCGTTATCTGGAAACACCATATATTTT. Translated: CASSATQGALSGNTIYF.

The rearrangement links TRBV29-1 to TRBJ1-1; D not resolved. The CDR3 covers 15 residues. Trimming took off 6 bases at V and 3 bases at J, with 20 bases between the two ends. Germline CDR1 is SQVTM and CDR2 is ANQGSEA. The CDR3: CSVQTGLRRDTEAFF. Here the CDR3 DNA reads TGCAGCGTCCAGACGGGCCTCCGTCGGGACACTGAAGCTTTCTTT.

V gene TRBV3-1 (or the pseudogene TRBV3-2) combines with J gene TRBJ1-2; perhaps TRBD1 as D (5 bases). This CDR3 has 16 amino acids. V lost 0 bases to trimming and J lost 7 bases, with 18 bases between them. Germline CDR1 reads LGHDT; CDR2 reads YNNKEL (reference sequence). CDR3 region: CASSQDAGIGLGGYTF. CDR3 bases: TGTGCCAGCAGCCAAGATGCAGGGATTGGGCTTGGTGGCTACACCTTC.

As regards this clone: Within the sample, other DNA sequences also encode this same CDR3. V usage is TRBV13 and J usage is TRBJ1-2, with D uncertain. The V end lost 5 bases, the J end lost 1 base, and 5 bases lay between the germline ends. The CDR3 loop spans 12 amino acids. In germline, CDR1 is PRHDT, CDR2 FYEKMQ (reference sequence). This CDR3 reads CASSLDNYGYTF. The CDR3 nucleotides are TGTGCCAGCAGCCTAGATAACTATGGCTACACCTTC.

This chain links TRBV19 with TRBJ1-2; TRBD1 matches at 7 bases. This CDR3 is 14 amino acids long. V trimming: 6 bases; J trimming: 2 bases; junction bases outside the gene matches: 6. The V gene's germline CDR1 is LNHDA and CDR2 SQIVND (reference sequence). The CDR3 reads CASRELQGNYGYTF. The CDR3 nucleotides are TGTGCCAGTAGGGAACTACAGGGGAACTATGGCTACACCTTC.

V gene TRBV28 combines with J gene TRBJ2-3, with D possibly being TRBD1 (5 bases). Deletions cut 3 bases from V and 4 bases from J, with 8 bases between. Germline CDR1 and CDR2: MDHEN and SYDVKM. This CDR3 comprises 13 residues. CDR3 sequence (DNA): TGTGCCAGCAGTTTTGTAGGGGCAGATACGCAGTATTTT. Protein sequence: CASSFVGADTQYF.

This CDR3 reads CASSLDRVRNTEAFF. The DNA for the CDR3 is TGTGCCAGCAGCTTAGACAGGGTACGGAACACTGAAGCTTTCTTT. J is TRBJ1-1 and V is TRBV7-8; D may be TRBD1 (6 bases). The CDR3 runs 15 residues. The germline V and J ends were trimmed by 1 base and 1 base, with 10 bases remaining between them. CDR1 SGHVS and CDR2 FQNEAQ come from the germline V gene.

The CDR3 sequence: CASSFTGRQAQFF. The CDR3 coding sequence is TGTGCCAGCAGTTTTACGGGCCGCCAAGCACAGTTCTTC. The V and J genes are TRBV12-3 or TRBV12-4 and TRBJ2-1, with D unresolved. This CDR3 region has 13 residues. V gave up 3 bases and J gave up 13 bases, with 16 bases separating them.